This T cell receptor (beta chain) is from a study of T cell repertoires in cytomegalovirus infection. Study-level information: As its CMV epitopes, the study selected recently identified HLA-C-restricted and well-studied HLA-B-restricted targets. Matching HLA type and CMV infection were both indicated by public TCR beta signatures. Broader study findings: Ex vivo responses were dominated by HLA-C-restricted CMV-specific TCR beta clonotypes. Based on cumulative public TCR beta family frequency, carriers of CMV plus the relevant HLA were identified.

Germline V CDR1 and CDR2: MNHNS, SASEGT. The CDR3 runs 14 residues. Trimming took off 6 bases at V and 3 bases at J, with 12 bases between the two ends. Each CDR3 protein gets one entry after TCRdb re-called the reads with MiXCR. The table shows around 430,000 distinct CDR3 sequences, with about two fifths occurring only once. This clonotype was found a few times. Its specificity is not known. The chain couples TRBV6-1 to TRBJ2-1; TRBD2 might be the D (5 bases). Sequencing used cultured PBMCs, obtained from culture after CMV antigen stimulation. This TCR was sampled from a human donor in good health (CMV status not recorded). Some clones in this sample may be carry-over from other donors' samples. The CDR3 DNA is TGTGCCAGCAGCGGTCTAGCAGACTACAATGAGCAGTTCTTC. Amino acids: CASSGLADYNEQFF.